This TCR beta chain was documented in a study of CD8+CD57+ T cells in acquired aplastic anemia (dated by TCRdb to 2016 to 2019). Some background on the complete study: On average, sorted CD4+ and CD8+ cells yielded around 3.5 ug of extracted DNA, with a range of 0.2 to 27.4 ug. A CD8+CD57+ expansion meant a frequency higher than the mean frequency seen in healthy subjects. Study-level results and caveats: About 30 CD8+ CDR3 sequences were found to be shared between patients and controls, but these sequences appeared to be highly expressed in patients and within the immunodominant clones of the patients. CD8+ Simpson's diversity did not differ significantly between patients and healthy controls (P=0.060).

TCR beta VDJ combination and CDR3 sequence profiling used genomic DNA as the template. TCR repertoire sequencing was run on an Illumina HiSeq 2000. The paper's processing steps were these. Repertoires were assessed using TRBV/TRBJ rearrangement plots, CDR3 size and DJ length profiles, and Simpson's diversity index. Whichever DNA sequence was most abundant in the deep sequencing data was defined as the immunodominant clone. CDR3 amino acid sequences were screened for sharing across subjects and compared with published repertoires and the VDJdb database. The public reads were run again by TCRdb, first through fastp at Q25 and then through MiXCR, and only productive beta chains were kept. When rows share a CDR3 protein, they turn into one entry using the most common DNA and genes. None of the V and J calls come from the authors' own analysis; TCRdb made them. This sample has hundreds of thousands of distinct CDR3 sequences in its table, and roughly 59% of those were observed once. The ten largest make up under 1.5% of the sample.

The trim is 7 bases for V and 3 bases for J, with a gap of 12 bases between the germline ends. The germline V gene (reference sequence) gives CDR1 as SEHNR and CDR2 as FQNEAQ. From its cysteine to its phenylalanine, the CDR3 spans 14 amino acids. This entry keeps only the CDR3 DNA: 42 bases, framed from base 1. This clonotype came up many times. Its binding antigen is unknown. It has no much larger one-base neighbor in the sample; base qualities were not kept. Flow cytometry had shown CD8+CD57+ cell expansion in the patients selected for sequencing. All patients had severe acquired aplastic anemia diagnosed by International Study of Aplastic Anemia and Agranulocytosis and Camitta criteria. No patient had received any therapy when blood was sampled. In the study, sorted CD4+ and CD8+ blood T cells from patients with severe aplastic anemia and from healthy subjects underwent deep sequencing of TCR repertoires. Patients were enrolled under clinicaltrials.gov protocols 00001620, 01623167, 00001397, 00071045, 00081523 and 00961064 in the USA. Ficoll-Paque density gradient centrifugation was used to isolate peripheral blood mononuclear cells. CD4+ and CD8+ T cells were sorted by FACS or magnetic beads before DNA extraction.

The source is a human donor with aplastic anemia. Source material: sorted CD4+, CD8+, or CD8+CD57+ T cells (not recorded which) from PBMCs. The chain is assembled from TRBV7-9 and TRBJ2-2, with TRBD2 tentatively as D gene (5 bases match). The CDR3 protein is CASIPGVHTGELFF. The DNA reads TGTGCCAGCATCCCCGGGGTTCACACCGGGGAGCTGTTTTTT.